The rows below give T cell receptor beta chains drawn from one sample of a study of T cell changes during pregnancy in multiple sclerosis. Some clones are missing from TCRdb's copy, which holds only in-frame ones; the method was immunoSEQ multiplex PCR. The table has under 70,000 clones, about 90% seen once; the top ten hold approximately 0.45%. The source was CD4+ T cells from peripheral blood mononuclear cells, collected after pregnancy. All receptors derive from a female donor in good health, enrolled as a control in a pregnancy study. Both conserved end residues are part of each CDR3. The D gene is left open where the match is weak. Part of the rows lack a size; the others show once, few, many or a class for expanded clones.

V gene	D gene	clone size	J gene	CDR3 DNA	CDR3 protein
TRBV7-3	.	.	TRBJ1-1	TGTGCCAGCAGCGCGGAGGGGTTAGGGAACACTGAAGCTTTCTTT	CASSAEGLGNTEAFF
TRBV6-1	.	.	TRBJ1-2	TGTGCCAGCAGTGGTACCAGGGAACATAATGGCTACACCTTC	CASSGTREHNGYTF
TRBV5-1	TRBD1	.	TRBJ2-2	TGCGCCAGCAGCCCCGTGACAGGGGGCAACGGCGGGGAGCTGTTTTTT	CASSPVTGGNGGELFF
TRBV7-3	TRBD2	.	TRBJ2-1	TGTGCCAGCAGGCCGCCGGGACTAGCGGCCAATGAGCAGTTCTTC	CASRPPGLAANEQFF
TRBV28	.	once	TRBJ2-3	TGTGCCAGCAGTTTGACGGGGTTCGTAAGTCGGAACACAGATACGCAGTATTTT	CASSLTGFVSRNTDTQYF
TRBV11-2	TRBD1	once	TRBJ1-4	TGTGCCAGCAGCGAATTGACAGGGATTGGCGGAAAACTGTTTTTT	CASSELTGIGGKLFF
TRBV5-1	TRBD1	.	TRBJ1-5	TGCGCCAGCAGAGCTACCGGGACAGAGAATCAGCCCCAGCATTTT	CASRATGTENQPQHF
TRBV2	TRBD1	.	TRBJ1-2	TGTGCCAGCAGTCAGACAGGGAGAAACTATGGCTACACCTTC	CASSQTGRNYGYTF
TRBV5-1	TRBD1	.	TRBJ2-1	TGCGCCAGCAGCAGAGAATCCGGCAGGGACAGAGCTTTTGAGCAGTTCTTC	CASSRESGRDRAFEQFF
TRBV10-3	TRBD2	.	TRBJ2-2	TGTGCCTCCGGGGCTAGCGGGACAAACACCGGGGAGCTGTTTTTT	CASGASGTNTGELFF
TRBV11-3	.	.	TRBJ2-7	TGTGCCAGCACCTGGGGGGGCGGGGACGAGCAGTACTTC	CASTWGGGDEQYF
TRBV11-3	.	.	TRBJ2-3	TGTGCCAGCAGCTTCGGTCGGGGATCTAACACAGATACGCAGTATTTT	CASSFGRGSNTDTQYF
TRBV12-5	TRBD1	.	TRBJ1-1	TGTGCTAGTGGTTTGGGATGGAAACGACAGGGGCAGTCGACTGAAGCTTTCTTT	CASGLGWKRQGQSTEAFF
TRBV11-2	.	.	TRBJ2-1	TGTGCCAGCAGCTTAGACAAAAGCTCAAACAATGAGCAGTTCTTC	CASSLDKSSNNEQFF
TRBV30	.	.	TRBJ1-5	TGTGCCTGGAGTGTCCACGGACTGCAGAGCAATCAGCCCCAGCATTTT	CAWSVHGLQSNQPQHF
TRBV7-2	.	.	TRBJ2-5	TGTGCCAGCAGCTATTGGGGCCAGGAGACCCAGTACTTC	CASSYWGQETQYF
TRBV19	TRBD1	.	TRBJ2-2	TGTGCCAGTAGTATAGTGGACAGGGGTTACACCGGGGAGCTGTTTTTT	CASSIVDRGYTGELFF
TRBV11-3	.	.	TRBJ2-1	TGTGCCAGCAGCTTAGGGGGGATAGGAGGGTACAATGAGCAGTTCTTC	CASSLGGIGGYNEQFF
TRBV30	.	few	TRBJ1-6	TGTGCCTCCTATCATGCTGGACAGCGGGGTTCACCCCTCCACTTT	CASYHAGQRGSPLHF
TRBV5-1	TRBD1	.	TRBJ2-3	TGCGCCAGCAGCTCGACACAGGGGTCGCGAGATACGCAGTATTTT	CASSSTQGSRDTQYF
TRBV19	.	once	TRBJ1-6	TGTGCCAGTAGTGTAAACTGGAATTCACCCCTCCACTTT	CASSVNWNSPLHF
TRBV7-9	.	.	TRBJ1-2	TGTGCCAGCAGCCGCATCGGGGGGGAAGTATATGGCTACACCTTC	CASSRIGGEVYGYTF
TRBV2	.	.	TRBJ1-1	TGTGCCAGCAGTGGAGGGGGGGTCACTGAAGCTTTCTTT	CASSGGGVTEAFF
TRBV30	.	.	TRBJ2-7	TGTGCCTGGAGTGTACGTGTCTCCTACGAGCAGTACTTC	CAWSVRVSYEQYF
TRBV29-1	TRBD1	.	TRBJ2-7	TGCAGCGTTGGTGAGGGACAGGGGATCGACAGGGGATTAGCCTACGAGCAGTACTTC	CSVGEGQGIDRGLAYEQYF
TRBV25-1	TRBD2	.	TRBJ2-5	TGTGCCAGCAGTGTTCGACTAGCGGGGGGCCAAGAGACCCAGTACTTC	CASSVRLAGGQETQYF
TRBV5-1	TRBD1	.	TRBJ1-5	TGCGCCAGCAGCGCTGGGACAGGCAATCAGCCCCAGCATTTT	CASSAGTGNQPQHF
TRBV6-5	.	.	TRBJ2-7	TGTGCCAGCAGAGAAAGCCACAGATCCTACGAGCAGTACTTC	CASRESHRSYEQYF
TRBV12-5	.	.	TRBJ1-5	TGTGCTAGTGGTTTGGGGCCCGATCAGCCCCAGCATTTT	CASGLGPDQPQHF
TRBV19	TRBD1	.	TRBJ2-2	TGTGCCAGTAGCGGGACAGGGGACACCGGGGAGCTGTTTTTT	CASSGTGDTGELFF
TRBV7-2	.	.	TRBJ1-3	TGTGCCAGCAGCTTAGCAGGGGCAACAGGAAACACCATATATTTT	CASSLAGATGNTIYF
TRBV19	TRBD1	.	TRBJ1-2	TGTGCCAGTAGCGCCGGGACAGGGGGCAGCTATGGCTACACCTTC	CASSAGTGGSYGYTF
TRBV11-3	.	.	TRBJ2-7	TGTGCCAGCAGCCCTGGGACAAGAACCTACGAGCAGTACTTC	CASSPGTRTYEQYF
TRBV14	.	.	TRBJ1-2	TGTGCCAGCAGCCGACTAGGACCTACTAACTATGGCTACACCTTC	CASSRLGPTNYGYTF
TRBV7-9	.	.	TRBJ1-6	TGTGCCAGCAGCTTAGATCTAAATTCACCCCTCCACTTT	CASSLDLNSPLHF
TRBV19	.	.	TRBJ1-2	TGTGCCAGTAGTATAGCTGGAGGGATTAACTATGGCTACACCTTC	CASSIAGGINYGYTF
TRBV27	.	.	TRBJ1-1	TGTGCCAGCAGTTTAGAGGGGAGGATCACTGAAGCTTTCTTT	CASSLEGRITEAFF
TRBV5-1	TRBD1	.	TRBJ1-3	TGCGCCAGCAGCTTGGTTGAGGGGGCGTCTGGAAACACCATATATTTT	CASSLVEGASGNTIYF
TRBV11-3	TRBD2	.	TRBJ2-3	TGTGCCAGCAGCTTCGGGGGGTTGAGGACAGATACGCAGTATTTT	CASSFGGLRTDTQYF
TRBV5-1	.	.	TRBJ1-1	TGCGCCAGCAGCTCGACTTTGCCGAACACTGAAGCTTTCTTT	CASSSTLPNTEAFF
TRBV21-1	.	.	TRBJ1-1	TGTGCCAGCAGCATTAAGACAGACATGAACACTGAAGCTTTCTTT	CASSIKTDMNTEAFF
TRBV5-1	TRBD1	once	TRBJ2-3	TGCGCCAGCAGTTTGGGAGTAGGGACAGTCCTCAATACGCAGTATTTT	CASSLGVGTVLNTQYF
TRBV11-1	TRBD2	.	TRBJ2-5	TGTGCCAGCAGCAAGACTAGCGGGGGGCCTCAAGAGACCCAGTACTTC	CASSKTSGGPQETQYF
TRBV11-3	.	once	TRBJ2-5	TGTGCCAGCAGCTTAGGAATTGAAGGACAGCAAGAGACCCAGTACTTC	CASSLGIEGQQETQYF
TRBV25-1	.	.	TRBJ1-2	TGTGCCAGCAGTGGTTCGACAACCTATGGCTACACCTTC	CASSGSTTYGYTF
TRBV5-4	TRBD1	once	TRBJ1-1	TGTGCCAGCAGCCCGGGGTCAGGGGGCACTGAAGCTTTCTTT	CASSPGSGGTEAFF
TRBV7-9	TRBD1	.	TRBJ2-7	TGTGCCAGCAGCTTAACAGGGACAGTCTCCTACGAGCAGTACTTC	CASSLTGTVSYEQYF
TRBV29-1	.	.	TRBJ1-2	TGCAGCGCTGCCCTATCGGGGTATGGCTACACCTTC	CSAALSGYGYTF
TRBV19	.	.	TRBJ1-2	TGTGCCAGTAGTATAGGGCTGGGACAAAACAACTATGGCTACACCTTC	CASSIGLGQNNYGYTF
TRBV11-2	.	.	TRBJ2-2	TGTGCCAGCAGCTTAACAGTATACGGGGAGCTGTTTTTT	CASSLTVYGELFF